These 26 T cell receptor beta chains share one sample of origin, sequenced in a study of OX40 agonist ivuxolimab in advanced cancers. Method: immunoSEQ multiplex PCR; TCRdb's copy keeps in-frame clones and lacks some. Here the sample spans about 48,000 clones, about three quarters being singletons. The material sequenced was CD4+ or CD8+ T cells sorted from blood, taken in a trial of the OX40 agonist ivuxolimab. These receptors were obtained from an adult with an advanced solid tumor such as melanoma, head and neck, liver or kidney cancer.

This chain joins TRBV5-3 and TRBJ2-7; 11 bases map to TRBD2. TRBV5-3 is reported as an ORF; its role is uncertain. V was pared by 4 bases and J by 2 bases, with 8 bases of the junction left unmatched. The length of the CDR3 is 16 residues. CDR3 in DNA: TGTGCCAGAAGCCCCCGACTAGCGGGAAGGCCCTACGAGCAGTACTTC. Amino acid sequence: CARSPRLAGRPYEQYF.

The chain uses TRBV6-1 and TRBJ2-7, with 7 bases fitting TRBD2. After removal of 4 bases from V and 3 bases from J, the junction contained 6 bases not matched to a gene. Germline values: CDR1 MNHNS, CDR2 SASEGT. The CDR3 sequence is 14 residues long. CDR3 in DNA: TGTGCCAGCAGTGTAGCTGGCGGGAGCTACGAGCAGTACTTC. It is translated as CASSVAGGSYEQYF.

The chain uses TRBV19 and TRBJ2-5; perhaps D is TRBD1 or TRBD2 (5 bases each). The J call may be mistaken, given a closer DNA end match to TRBJ2-7. The germline V gene has CDR1 LNHDA and CDR2 SQIVND (reference sequence). CDR3 length: 13 residues. DNA of the CDR3: TGTGCCAGTCGGGACGCCGGAGGCTACGAGCAGTACTTC. Amino acid sequence: CASRDAGGYEQYF.

The rearrangement uses TRBV7-9 and TRBJ1-1; D is perhaps TRBD1 (5 bases). CDR3 length: 14 residues. Between the trimmed V and J ends, which lost 5 bases and 0 bases, there was a span of 10 bases. Germline assignment: CDR1 SEHNR and CDR2 FQNEAQ (reference sequence). CDR3 nucleotide sequence: TGTGCCAGCAGCCCCGACAGCATGAACACTGAAGCTTTCTTT. It yields the protein CASSPDSMNTEAFF. Full variable domain (rest looked up from reference TRBV7-9 and TRBJ1-1): DTGVSQNPRHKITKRGQNVTFRCDPISEHNRLYWYRQTLGQGPEFLTYFQNEAQLEKSRLLSDRFSAERPKGSFSTLEIQRTEQGDSAMYLCASSPDSMNTEAFFGQGTRLTVV.

J is TRBJ2-7 and V is TRBV2; 7 bases match TRBD2. The CDR3 spans 15 residues. V lost 7 bases, J lost 0 bases, and 9 bases stayed unmatched. Germline assignment: CDR1 SNHLY and CDR2 FYNNEI. CDR3 amino acids: CASNALAASSYEQYF. The CDR3, as DNA: TGTGCCAGCAACGCGCTAGCGGCGAGCTCCTACGAGCAGTACTTC.

V gene TRBV7-9 combines with J gene TRBJ1-1; TRBD1 might be the D (5 bases). Between the trimmed V and J ends, which lost 4 bases and 6 bases, there was a span of 9 bases. The germline V gene encodes CDR1 SEHNR and CDR2 FQNEAQ (reference sequence). The CDR3 is 12 amino acids. This chain's CDR3 is CASSSDTAEAFF. For the CDR3, the DNA is TGTGCCAGCAGCTCGGACACGGCTGAAGCTTTCTTT.

The V call is TRBV4-3, the J call TRBJ2-5, with no clear D. TRBJ2-7 explains the end of the DNA better; the J call may be wrong. Germline V lookup: CDR1 LGHNA, CDR2 YSLEER. This CDR3 contains 15 residues. The CDR3: CASSQDEQRSYEQYF. CDR3 bases: TGCGCCAGCAGCCAAGATGAACAGCGCTCCTACGAGCAGTACTTC.

This clone was counted a few times. J is TRBJ2-7 and V is TRBV30, with 12 bases matching TRBD1. The J segment lost 4 bases and the V segment lost 4 bases, leaving 5 bases of the junction unmatched. The CDR3 spans 14 residues. Germline CDR1 GTSNPN, CDR2 SVGIG (reference sequence). DNA of the CDR3: TGTGCCTGGAACCGGGACAGGGGGCAGTACGAGCAGTACTTC. It encodes CAWNRDRGQYEQYF.

A single count supports this clone. The gene calls are TRBV11-3 and TRBJ1-3; D is undetermined. Germline V lookup: CDR1 SGHNT, CDR2 YENEEA. V was pared by 1 base and J by 6 bases, with 10 bases between. The CDR3 extends over 14 amino acids. The CDR3 protein is CASSLAKTENTIYF. The CDR3 DNA reads as TGTGCCAGCAGCTTAGCTAAAACAGAAAACACCATATATTTT.

The DNA for the CDR3 is TGTGCCAGCAGCTTGGGACTCTCCTACGAGCAGTACTTC. Amino acid sequence: CASSLGLSYEQYF. The chain recombines TRBV7-9 with TRBJ2-7; tentative D call: TRBD2 (6 bases). The CDR3 extends over 13 amino acids. V was shortened by 3 bases and J by 0 bases, with 6 bases between the two germline ends. Germline V gene lookup returns CDR1 SEHNR and CDR2 FQNEAQ (reference sequence).

V is TRBV12-5 and J is TRBJ2-5; 10 nucleotides line up with TRBD2. V was clipped by 6 bases and J by 5 bases; unmatched bases: 3. The germline V gene encodes CDR1 LGHNT and CDR2 FRNRAP. This CDR3 spans 13 amino acids. The CDR3 spells CASGLAGAETQYF. The CDR3 DNA reads as TGTGCTAGTGGCCTAGCGGGAGCTGAGACCCAGTACTTC.

The genes are TRBV6-5 and TRBJ1-1, with no clear D. Trimming took off 1 base at V and 2 bases at J, with 5 bases between the two ends. This CDR3 has 13 residues. Looked up from germline, CDR1 is MNHEY and CDR2 is SVGAGI. The CDR3 loop is CASSYLGNTEAFF. In nucleotides, the CDR3 is TGTGCCAGCAGTTACTTGGGTAACACTGAAGCTTTCTTT.

The rearrangement links TRBV2 to TRBJ1-2; TRBD1 matches at 7 bases. The CDR3 is 12 residues long. Germline trimming cut 7 bases from V and 8 bases from J; bases unmatched to any gene: 7. CDR1 and CDR2 from the germline V gene are SNHLY and FYNNEI. The CDR3 nucleotides are TGTGCCAGCATGGAGGGGGCGGTAGGCTACACCTTC. This codes for CASMEGAVGYTF. The full variable domain, in which reference TRBV2 and TRBJ1-2 provide the parts outside the CDR3, is EPEVTQTPSHQVTQMGQEVILRCVPISNHLYFYWYRQILGQKVEFLVSFYNNEISEKSEIFDDQFSVERPDGSNFTLKIRSTKLEDSAMYFCASMEGAVGYTFGSGTRLTVV.

The chain couples TRBV6-1 to TRBJ2-3; perhaps TRBD2 as D (6 bases). This CDR3 comprises 13 residues. Per the germline V gene, CDR1 is MNHNS and CDR2 is SASEGT. Deletions cut 6 bases from V and 6 bases from J, with 13 bases between. CDR3 bases: TGTGCCAGCAGGGGGGGAGGTCGGGATACGCAGTATTTT. Translation: CASRGGGRDTQYF.

The chain is built from TRBV5-1 and TRBJ2-7; D is perhaps TRBD1 (6 bases). CDR3 length equals 15 residues. The V end lost 4 bases, the J end lost 4 bases, and 18 bases lay between the germline ends. Germline values: CDR1 SGHRS, CDR2 YFSETQ. In DNA form, the CDR3 reads TGCGCCAGCAGCACCTACAGGGCTGGTTTATACGAGCAGTACTTC. Translated, it gives CASSTYRAGLYEQYF.

This clone was seen only once. Mismatch with germline at one junction end may stem from a read error. The chain employs TRBV19 and TRBJ1-5, with D unresolved. This CDR3 has 13 residues. CDR1 and CDR2 (germline): LNHDA, SQIVND (reference sequence). The CDR3 region has the DNA TGTGCCAGTAGTATAGATCGCAATCAGTCCCAGCATTTT. The encoded protein is CASSIDRNQSQHF.

V and J are TRBV6-1 and TRBJ1-5; 7 bases align to TRBD1. This CDR3 is built from 13 residues. V gave up 10 bases and J gave up 1 base; unmatched junction bases: 4. Germline values: CDR1 MNHNS, CDR2 SASEGT. CDR3 DNA sequence: TGTGCCAACGCAGGGGGGAGCAATCAGCCCCAGCATTTT. This encodes CANAGGSNQPQHF.

This rearrangement joins TRBV4-1 to TRBJ2-3; 7 bases align to TRBD2. This CDR3 contains 16 residues. Per germline, CDR1 MGHRA and CDR2 YSYEKL. Losses at the gene ends were 4 bases for V and 0 bases for J; bases not matched to a gene: 7. CDR3 residues: CASSPRGDASTDTQYF. The CDR3 coding sequence is TGCGCCAGCAGCCCCCGGGGGGACGCTAGCACAGATACGCAGTATTTT.

V and J are TRBV27 and TRBJ1-5; a possible D gene is TRBD1 (6 bases). The CDR3 consists of 15 residues. Germline assignment: CDR1 MNHEY and CDR2 SMNVEV (reference sequence). V dropped 5 bases and J dropped 5 bases, with 16 bases sitting between them. Here the CDR3 reads CASSKFRGADQPQHF. The DNA for the CDR3 is TGTGCCAGCAGTAAATTCAGGGGTGCGGATCAGCCCCAGCATTTT.

This sequence joins TRBV14 and TRBJ2-6; possible D gene TRBD2, 5 bases. Germline CDR1 and CDR2: SGHDN and FVKESK. The CDR3 spans 17 residues. Trimming took off 2 bases at V and 0 bases at J, with 11 bases between the two ends. The CDR3 is CASSQRGLYSGANVLTF. For the CDR3, the DNA is TGTGCCAGCAGCCAACGGGGTCTTTACTCTGGGGCCAACGTCCTGACTTTC.

The chain uses TRBV27 and TRBJ1-2; TRBD1 agrees at 10 bases. From germline, CDR1 is MNHEY and CDR2 SMNVEV (reference sequence). The CDR3 totals 15 residues. Trimming removed 6 bases from V and 5 bases from J; junction bases left unmatched: 9. CDR3 in amino acids: CASSTDRGRVYGYTF. The CDR3 region has the DNA TGTGCCAGCAGCACCGACAGGGGGCGAGTATATGGCTACACCTTC.

The chain couples TRBV5-6 to TRBJ2-5; 8 nucleotides match TRBD2. V gave up 0 bases and J gave up 7 bases; unmatched junction bases: 5. Germline V gene data show CDR1 as SGHDT and CDR2 as YYEEEE. The CDR3 is made up of 14 amino acids. The CDR3 DNA is TGTGCCAGCAGCTTGGCGGGACTAGTCGGGACCCAGTACTTC. Its translation is CASSLAGLVGTQYF.

This chain uses TRBV5-1 with TRBJ2-3; D is unclear. V shed 3 bases and J shed 0 bases, with 5 bases lying between them. Germline V gives CDR1 SGHRS, CDR2 YFSETQ. There are 13 residues in the CDR3. As DNA, the CDR3 is TGCGCCAGCAGCTCAACTAGCACAGATACGCAGTATTTT. It codes for CASSSTSTDTQYF.

This sequence joins TRBV15 and TRBJ2-5; no clear D. V was trimmed by 0 bases and J by 4 bases, leaving 3 bases between them. Germline V gene data show CDR1 as LNHNV and CDR2 as YYDKDF (reference sequence). The CDR3 runs 12 residues. DNA for the CDR3: TGTGCCACCAGCAGAGATGGAGAGACCCAGTACTTC. Protein: CATSRDGETQYF. Combining the CDR3 with reference TRBV15 and TRBJ2-5 gives the whole variable domain DAMVIQNPRYQVTQFGKPVTLSCSQTLNHNVMYWYQQKSSQAPKLLFHYYDKDFNNEADTPDNFQSRRPNTSFCFLDIRSPGLGDTAMYLCATSRDGETQYFGPGTRLLVL.

The rearrangement links TRBV12-5 to TRBJ1-1; D ambiguous. Looked up from germline, CDR1 is LGHNT and CDR2 is FRNRAP. The CDR3 is 16 residues long. V was shortened by 7 bases and J by 0 bases, with 18 bases between the two germline ends. CDR3 residues: CASAMDARPLNTEAFF. CDR3 nucleotides: TGTGCTAGTGCCATGGACGCCCGACCATTGAACACTGAAGCTTTCTTT.

The J gene is TRBJ2-7, the V gene TRBV4-2, with D uncertain. With 1 base removed from V and 3 bases from J, the gap between germline ends came to 10 bases. The CDR3 totals 14 residues. The germline CDR1 and CDR2 sequences are LGHNA and YNFKEQ. The CDR3 nucleotides read TGTGCCAGCAGCCAAGCTGTCGCTCTCTACGAGCAGTACTTC. Its protein is CASSQAVALYEQYF.